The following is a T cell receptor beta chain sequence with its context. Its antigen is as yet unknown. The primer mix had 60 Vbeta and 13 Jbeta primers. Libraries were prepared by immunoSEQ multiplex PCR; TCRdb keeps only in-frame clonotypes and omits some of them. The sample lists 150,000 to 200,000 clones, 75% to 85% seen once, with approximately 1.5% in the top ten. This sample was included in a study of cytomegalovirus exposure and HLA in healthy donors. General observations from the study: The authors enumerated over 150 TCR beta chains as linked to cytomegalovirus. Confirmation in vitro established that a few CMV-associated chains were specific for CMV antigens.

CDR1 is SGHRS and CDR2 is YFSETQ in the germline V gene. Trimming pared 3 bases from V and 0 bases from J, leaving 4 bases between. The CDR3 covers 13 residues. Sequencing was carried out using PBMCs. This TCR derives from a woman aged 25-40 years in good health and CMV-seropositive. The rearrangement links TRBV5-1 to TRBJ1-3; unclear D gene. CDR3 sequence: CASSWSSGNTIYF. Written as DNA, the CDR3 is TGCGCCAGCAGCTGGAGCTCTGGAAACACCATATATTTT.